A selection of T cell receptor beta chains follows, all from one sample in a study of OX40 agonist ivuxolimab in advanced cancers. TCRdb's table, derived via immunoSEQ multiplex PCR, lists solely in-frame clones and lacks some. The sample records under 100,000 clones, around 90% being singletons. Sequenced material: CD4+ or CD8+ T cells sorted from blood, taken in a trial of the OX40 agonist ivuxolimab. Receptors were obtained from an adult with an advanced solid tumor such as melanoma, head and neck, liver or kidney cancer. Each CDR3 is given with its conserved first and last residue. Each record gives: V gene, D gene, clone size, J gene, CDR3 protein, CDR3 DNA. A D gene is named only where the DNA matches it firmly. Some rows have no size entry. The others give once, few or many, or a class for an expanded clone.

TRBV2	NA	NA	TRBJ2-1	CASSLSRNNEQFF	TGTGCCAGCAGTTTGAGCAGAAACAATGAGCAGTTCTTC
TRBV7-6	NA	NA	TRBJ2-1	CASSRGHGSYNEQFF	TGTGCCAGCAGTAGGGGACATGGTTCCTACAATGAGCAGTTCTTC
TRBV19	NA	few	TRBJ1-5	CASSIGQVYQPQHF	TGTGCCAGTAGTATTGGGCAGGTCTATCAGCCCCAGCATTTT
TRBV5-1	TRBD2	NA	TRBJ2-1	CASSRLAGNSYNEQFF	TGCGCCAGCAGCCGACTAGCCGGGAATTCCTACAATGAGCAGTTCTTC
TRBV5-1	NA	NA	TRBJ2-7	CASSLASLGYEQYF	TGCGCCAGCAGCTTGGCTAGTCTTGGCTACGAGCAGTACTTC
TRBV10-1	TRBD1	NA	TRBJ1-1	CASSETRWTGNSEAFF	TGCGCCAGCAGTGAGACCCGCTGGACAGGGAACTCTGAAGCTTTCTTT
TRBV7-9	TRBD2	NA	TRBJ2-2	CASRPKLAGGPNTGELFF	TGTGCCAGCAGACCAAAGCTAGCGGGAGGACCGAACACCGGGGAGCTGTTTTTT
TRBV30	NA	NA	TRBJ1-5	CAWSEGGYNQPQHF	TGTGCCTGGAGTGAGGGGGGGTACAATCAGCCCCAGCATTTT
TRBV6-1	NA	NA	TRBJ1-3	CASSEQGNLSGNTIYF	TGTGCCAGCAGTGAACAGGGGAACCTCTCTGGAAACACCATATATTTT
TRBV5-4	NA	NA	TRBJ2-5	CASSSPTTQETQYF	TGTGCCAGCAGCTCCCCCACAACCCAAGAGACCCAGTACTTC
TRBV7-9	NA	NA	TRBJ2-3	CASSPITDTQYF	TGTGCCAGCAGCCCCATTACAGATACGCAGTATTTT
TRBV30	NA	NA	TRBJ2-7	CAWRNRLEQYF	TGTGCCTGGAGAAACAGGTTGGAGCAGTACTTC
TRBV6-1	NA	once	TRBJ1-4	CASKGVRLNEKLFF	TGTGCCAGCAAAGGGGTCCGGTTAAATGAAAAACTGTTTTTT
TRBV5-4	NA	NA	TRBJ1-1	CASSSPPLGSTEAFF	TGTGCCAGCAGCTCTCCCCCTCTTGGGAGCACTGAAGCTTTCTTT
TRBV4-1	NA	NA	TRBJ2-1	CASSRRDWDEQFF	TGCGCCAGCAGCCGTCGAGACTGGGATGAGCAGTTCTTC
TRBV27	NA	NA	TRBJ2-3	CASRSDISANLRQYF	TGTGCCAGCAGGTCAGACATTTCCGCAAATCTTCGGCAGTATTTT
TRBV14	TRBD2	NA	TRBJ2-1	CASSQPGLAVYNEQFF	TGTGCCAGCAGCCAACCGGGACTAGCGGTCTACAATGAGCAGTTCTTC
TRBV5-1	TRBD1	NA	TRBJ2-1	CASDRTGGVGEQFF	TGCGCCAGTGACCGGACAGGGGGTGTGGGTGAGCAGTTCTTC
TRBV5-1	NA	NA	TRBJ2-5	CASSLRVQPPQTQYF	TGCGCCAGCAGCTTGCGGGTCCAACCCCCTCAGACCCAGTACTTC
TRBV29-1	TRBD1	NA	TRBJ1-2	CSVVMRLTGGLVGYTF	TGCAGCGTTGTGATGAGGCTGACAGGGGGCTTAGTTGGCTACACCTTC
TRBV7-6	NA	NA	TRBJ1-2	CASSLGQFPTSGYTF	TGTGCCAGCAGCTTAGGACAATTTCCGACAAGTGGCTACACCTTC
TRBV5-1	TRBD2	few	TRBJ2-5	CASSYTSVETQYF	TGCGCCAGCAGCTATACTAGCGTAGAGACCCAGTACTTC
TRBV19	TRBD1	NA	TRBJ2-6	CASSIDRGSGANVLTF	TGTGCCAGTAGTATTGACAGGGGGTCTGGGGCCAACGTCCTGACTTTC
TRBV28	TRBD2	NA	TRBJ2-1	CASSLTAGTRGLNEQFF	TGTGCCAGCAGTCTAACTGCCGGGACTAGGGGACTTAATGAGCAGTTCTTC
TRBV19	TRBD1	NA	TRBJ2-1	CASSITGTGSYNEQFF	TGTGCCAGTAGTATAACCGGGACAGGGAGTTACAATGAGCAGTTCTTC
TRBV29-1	TRBD1	once	TRBJ1-6	CSVSDRANSPLHF	TGCAGCGTCTCGGACAGGGCTAACTCACCCCTCCACTTT
TRBV7-6	NA	NA	TRBJ1-3	CASSSGGRGNTIYF	TGTGCCAGCAGCTCCGGGGGCCGGGGAAACACCATATATTTT
TRBV10-3	TRBD1	NA	TRBJ1-1	CAISVTGLAEAFF	TGTGCCATCAGTGTGACAGGGTTGGCGGAAGCTTTCTTT
TRBV6-6	NA	once	TRBJ2-4	CASSYPSNENIQYF	TGTGCCAGCAGTTACCCTTCCAACGAAAACATTCAGTACTTC
TRBV5-4	NA	NA	TRBJ2-7	CASSSGLYEQYF	TGTGCCAGCAGCTCCGGACTCTACGAGCAGTACTTC
TRBV5-4	NA	NA	TRBJ2-6	CATSGANVLTF	TGTGCCACCTCTGGGGCCAACGTCCTGACTTTC
TRBV6-5	TRBD1	NA	TRBJ2-7	CASSVRQGSYEQYF	TGTGCCAGCAGTGTACGACAGGGGTCCTACGAGCAGTACTTC
TRBV6-4	NA	NA	TRBJ2-7	CASSDPNEQYF	TGTGCCAGCAGTGACCCTAACGAGCAGTACTTC
TRBV7-3	NA	NA	TRBJ2-2	CASRRDTGELFF	TGTGCCAGCCGGAGGGACACCGGGGAGCTGTTTTTT
TRBV5-1	TRBD1	NA	TRBJ1-1	CASSLATGGVTGDTEAFF	TGCGCCAGCAGCTTGGCCACCGGAGGCGTGACAGGGGACACTGAAGCTTTCTTT
TRBV10-3	NA	NA	TRBJ1-5	CAISAGSGNQPQHF	TGTGCCATCAGTGCAGGGTCGGGCAATCAGCCCCAGCATTTT
TRBV5-4	NA	NA	TRBJ2-1	CASSLYNEQFF	TGTGCCAGCAGCTTGTACAATGAGCAGTTCTTC
TRBV18	NA	NA	TRBJ1-1	CASRDGLNTEAFF	TGTGCCAGCCGGGACGGATTGAACACTGAAGCTTTCTTT
TRBV27	NA	NA	TRBJ1-6	CASSLDGWLSSPLHF	TGTGCCAGCAGTTTAGATGGTTGGTTGTCTTCACCCCTCCACTTT
TRBV6-1	TRBD1	NA	TRBJ1-1	CASATGGHTEAFF	TGTGCCAGCGCGACAGGGGGGCACACTGAAGCTTTCTTT
TRBV5-1	NA	NA	TRBJ2-7	CASSLAGPYEQYF	TGCGCCAGCAGCTTGGCAGGCCCCTACGAGCAGTACTTC
TRBV7-2	NA	NA	TRBJ2-3	CASSQGGSDTQYF	TGTGCCAGCAGCCAGGGGGGGTCAGATACGCAGTATTTT
TRBV5-1	NA	NA	TRBJ1-1	CASSLAKRGAGGNTEAFF	TGCGCCAGCAGCTTGGCCAAGCGGGGGGCCGGGGGGAACACTGAAGCTTTCTTT
TRBV19	NA	NA	TRBJ2-5	CASSRPGARYQETQYF	TGTGCCAGTAGCCGCCCAGGGGCCCGGTACCAAGAGACCCAGTACTTC
TRBV6-5	NA	NA	TRBJ1-1	CASNLRGGNTEAFF	TGTGCCAGCAATCTCCGGGGGGGGAACACTGAAGCTTTCTTT
TRBV28	NA	few	TRBJ2-7	CASSFQLAKLTYEQYF	TGTGCCAGCAGTTTCCAACTAGCTAAACTTACCTACGAGCAGTACTTC
TRBV4-1	NA	NA	TRBJ2-5	CASSQELGRETQYF	TGCGCCAGCAGCCAAGAGCTGGGGCGGGAGACCCAGTACTTC
TRBV28	NA	NA	TRBJ2-3	CASGGGHTDTQYF	TGTGCCAGCGGGGGGGGGCACACAGATACGCAGTATTTT
TRBV11-2	NA	NA	TRBJ2-1	CASSLSGQLNEQFF	TGTGCCAGCAGCTTATCCGGACAGCTCAATGAGCAGTTCTTC
TRBV11-2	TRBD1	NA	TRBJ2-5	CASSSYRGFTETQYF	TGTGCCAGCAGCTCCTACAGGGGGTTCACTGAGACCCAGTACTTC
TRBV2	NA	few	TRBJ1-5	CASSELPNQPQHF	TGTGCCAGCAGTGAACTCCCAAATCAGCCCCAGCATTTT